This section outlines one T cell receptor beta chain sequence together with its context. The V gene lost 2 bases and the J gene lost 8 bases, with 17 bases spanning the gap. The CDR3 totals 15 residues. Germline V CDR1 and CDR2: SGHNT, YENEEA. This sample was taken from a study of shared clonotypes between healthy human individuals. The table came from immunoSEQ multiplex PCR; TCRdb's copy has only in-frame clones and leaves some out. The sample consists of roughly 330,000 clones, under 80% of them appearing once. The sequencing input was memory CD4+ T cells sorted from blood. Subset defined: CD45RA-negative fraction. This receptor was obtained from a man aged 30 to 39 in good health. V and J are TRBV11-3 and TRBJ2-3, with TRBD2 as a possible D gene (6 bases). This CDR3 reads CASSLKGTPAATQYF. The CDR3 DNA follows: TGTGCCAGCAGCTTAAAGGGGACTCCCGCCGCTACGCAGTATTTT.